The TCR beta chain under discussion was sequenced for a study of blood T cell repertoires in COVID-19. Study-wide context: Collection of acute and convalescent COVID-19 samples took place in the United States, Italy and Spain.

All enrollees were roughly 18 to 89 years old and from around 25 US areas. Participant-reported clinical history was the basis for cohort assignment. Before they entered the study, exposed participants had met a COVID-19 case within 2 weeks. The method was immunoSEQ multiplex PCR; TCRdb's version includes in-frame clones alone and lacks a portion of them. Of around 200,000 clones listed, 86% are singletons. Sequencing was carried out using PBMCs or T cells enriched from blood (not recorded which). The sequence derives from a woman aged 25 to 45 who had been exposed to COVID-19.

The CDR3 here is CASSQAWTGDSPLHF. In nucleotides, the CDR3 is TGTGCCAGCAGCCAGGCGTGGACAGGGGATTCACCCCTCCACTTT. The V call is TRBV4-2, the J call TRBJ1-6; 9 nucleotides line up with TRBD1. With V trimmed by 3 bases and J by 8 bases, 5 bases remained unmatched. This CDR3 spans 15 amino acids. CDR1 is LGHNA, CDR2 YNFKEQ, per germline.